This T cell receptor beta chain was captured in a study of technical replicates of blood from a few donors. Using immunoSEQ multiplex PCR, the repertoire was profiled, and TCRdb retains in-frame clones only, with some absent. The sample has 81,000 or so clones; 96% are singletons. The CDR3 sequence is 17 residues long. Trimming at V came to 0 bases and at J to 0 bases, leaving 8 bases not matched to a gene. Per germline, CDR1 SGHKS and CDR2 YYEKEE (reference sequence). The chain has TRBV5-5 and TRBJ2-7, with 8 nucleotides matching TRBD1. This TCR was sampled from a human donor in good health. The sample taken for sequencing was T cells isolated from PBMCs. CDR3 sequence (DNA): TGTGCCAGCAGCTTGGGAACTTCAGGGGGCAGCTCCTACGAGCAGTACTTC. It is translated as CASSLGTSGGSSYEQYF.